This is a list of T cell receptor beta chains from one sample in a study of control samples from healthy donors and cancer patients. The table came from immunoSEQ multiplex PCR; TCRdb's copy has only in-frame clones and leaves some out. The data contain 100,000 to 150,000 clones, 90% of them singletons. Sequencing was performed on blood. The origin of the receptors is a man aged 35 to 55 in good health. CDR3s include the opening cysteine and the closing phenylalanine or tryptophan. A D gene is named only where the DNA matches it firmly. Part of the rows lack a size; the others show once, few, many or a class for expanded clones.

d_call: TRBD1
j_call: TRBJ1-1
v_call: TRBV6-5
clone_size: .
cdr3_length: 15
cdr3_aa: CASSLDRAGNTEAFF
cdr3_nt: TGTGCCAGCAGCTTAGACAGGGCGGGAAACACTGAAGCTTTCTTT

d_call: .
j_call: TRBJ2-7
v_call: TRBV5-1
clone_size: .
cdr3_length: 15
cdr3_aa: CASSLGPGMTYEQYF
cdr3_nt: TGCGCCAGCAGCTTGGGTCCGGGGATGACCTACGAGCAGTACTTC

d_call: .
j_call: TRBJ2-7
v_call: TRBV18
clone_size: .
cdr3_length: 14
cdr3_aa: CASSEQGEPDEQYF
cdr3_nt: TGTGCCAGCTCAGAGCAGGGAGAGCCAGACGAGCAGTACTTC

d_call: TRBD2
j_call: TRBJ2-3
v_call: TRBV5-1
clone_size: .
cdr3_length: 15
cdr3_aa: CASSLLAGSSDTQYF
cdr3_nt: TGCGCCAGCAGCTTGCTAGCGGGGAGCTCAGATACGCAGTATTTT

d_call: .
j_call: TRBJ1-4
v_call: TRBV5-1
clone_size: .
cdr3_length: 16
cdr3_aa: CASSSRPRAGDEKLFF
cdr3_nt: TGCGCCAGCAGCTCTCGTCCGAGGGCAGGCGACGAAAAACTGTTTTTT

d_call: .
j_call: TRBJ2-1
v_call: TRBV2
clone_size: .
cdr3_length: 15
cdr3_aa: CASSAVTGSYNEQFF
cdr3_nt: TGTGCCAGCAGTGCAGTGACAGGCTCCTACAATGAGCAGTTCTTC

d_call: .
j_call: TRBJ1-5
v_call: TRBV19
clone_size: .
cdr3_length: 15
cdr3_aa: CASRPQSYSNQPQHF
cdr3_nt: TGTGCCAGTAGGCCACAGTCGTATAGCAATCAGCCCCAGCATTTT

d_call: TRBD2
j_call: TRBJ2-5
v_call: TRBV7-7
clone_size: .
cdr3_length: 15
cdr3_aa: CASSTSGGRLETQYF
cdr3_nt: TGTGCTAGCAGCACTAGCGGGGGGCGCCTAGAGACCCAGTACTTC

d_call: .
j_call: TRBJ1-6
v_call: TRBV2
clone_size: .
cdr3_length: 13
cdr3_aa: CASRTEDNSPLHF
cdr3_nt: TGTGCCAGCCGGACAGAAGATAATTCACCCCTCCACTTT

d_call: .
j_call: TRBJ2-3
v_call: TRBV5-1
clone_size: .
cdr3_length: 13
cdr3_aa: CASSSGSTDTQYF
cdr3_nt: TGCGCCAGCAGCTCGGGCAGCACAGATACGCAGTATTTT

d_call: .
j_call: TRBJ1-2
v_call: TRBV5-4
clone_size: .
cdr3_length: 13
cdr3_aa: CASSLQDGYGYTF
cdr3_nt: TGTGCCAGCAGCCTTCAGGACGGCTATGGCTACACCTTC

d_call: TRBD1
j_call: TRBJ2-7
v_call: TRBV10-2
clone_size: .
cdr3_length: 15
cdr3_aa: CASIPGQGAGKGQYF
cdr3_nt: TGCGCCAGCATTCCCGGACAGGGGGCAGGTAAAGGGCAGTACTTC

d_call: TRBD2
j_call: TRBJ2-7
v_call: TRBV4-1
clone_size: .
cdr3_length: 15
cdr3_aa: CASAEGLAGQGEQYF
cdr3_nt: TGCGCCAGCGCCGAAGGACTAGCGGGGCAGGGTGAGCAGTACTTC

d_call: .
j_call: TRBJ2-3
v_call: TRBV7-3
clone_size: .
cdr3_length: 13
cdr3_aa: CASSSRNTDTQYF
cdr3_nt: TGTGCCAGCAGCTCCCGAAACACAGATACGCAGTATTTT

d_call: .
j_call: TRBJ1-3
v_call: TRBV4-2
clone_size: .
cdr3_length: 17
cdr3_aa: CASSQGVQSGSGNTIYF
cdr3_nt: TGTGCCAGCAGCCAAGGGGTGCAGTCAGGCTCTGGAAACACCATATATTTT

d_call: .
j_call: TRBJ2-2
v_call: TRBV19
clone_size: .
cdr3_length: 16
cdr3_aa: CASSILGGPGTGELFF
cdr3_nt: TGTGCCAGTAGTATTTTGGGGGGCCCGGGCACCGGGGAGCTGTTTTTT

d_call: TRBD2
j_call: TRBJ2-1
v_call: TRBV6-5
clone_size: .
cdr3_length: 14
cdr3_aa: CASSLSGGENEQFF
cdr3_nt: TGTGCCAGCAGTTTGAGCGGGGGAGAAAATGAGCAGTTCTTC

d_call: .
j_call: TRBJ1-2
v_call: TRBV10-1
clone_size: .
cdr3_length: 13
cdr3_aa: CASSSDMLGGYTF
cdr3_nt: TGCGCCAGCAGTTCTGATATGCTGGGGGGCTACACCTTC

d_call: .
j_call: TRBJ2-3
v_call: TRBV4-2
clone_size: .
cdr3_length: 18
cdr3_aa: CASSQGTTISVSPDTQYF
cdr3_nt: TGTGCCAGCAGCCAAGGGACAACTATCTCGGTTAGTCCAGATACGCAGTATTTT

d_call: TRBD2
j_call: TRBJ2-3
v_call: TRBV5-4
clone_size: .
cdr3_length: 15
cdr3_aa: CASSLAGAGTDTQYF
cdr3_nt: TGTGCCAGCAGCTTAGCGGGGGCCGGCACAGATACGCAGTATTTT

d_call: .
j_call: TRBJ1-5
v_call: TRBV28
clone_size: .
cdr3_length: 14
cdr3_aa: CASNFRGPNQPQHF
cdr3_nt: TGTGCCAGCAACTTCCGGGGCCCAAATCAGCCCCAGCATTTT

d_call: .
j_call: TRBJ1-6
v_call: TRBV3-1/TRBV3-2
clone_size: .
cdr3_length: 18
cdr3_aa: CASSQERPWSSYNSPLHF
cdr3_nt: TGTGCCAGCAGCCAAGAACGTCCATGGAGCTCCTATAATTCACCCCTCCACTTT

d_call: TRBD2
j_call: TRBJ2-7
v_call: TRBV19
clone_size: .
cdr3_length: 17
cdr3_aa: CASSITLGAGRPLEQYF
cdr3_nt: TGTGCCAGTAGTATAACCTTAGGAGCGGGGCGTCCTCTCGAGCAGTACTTC

d_call: .
j_call: TRBJ1-5
v_call: TRBV2
clone_size: few
cdr3_length: 15
cdr3_aa: CASSFGELGNQPQHF
cdr3_nt: TGTGCCAGCAGTTTCGGGGAGTTAGGCAATCAGCCCCAGCATTTT